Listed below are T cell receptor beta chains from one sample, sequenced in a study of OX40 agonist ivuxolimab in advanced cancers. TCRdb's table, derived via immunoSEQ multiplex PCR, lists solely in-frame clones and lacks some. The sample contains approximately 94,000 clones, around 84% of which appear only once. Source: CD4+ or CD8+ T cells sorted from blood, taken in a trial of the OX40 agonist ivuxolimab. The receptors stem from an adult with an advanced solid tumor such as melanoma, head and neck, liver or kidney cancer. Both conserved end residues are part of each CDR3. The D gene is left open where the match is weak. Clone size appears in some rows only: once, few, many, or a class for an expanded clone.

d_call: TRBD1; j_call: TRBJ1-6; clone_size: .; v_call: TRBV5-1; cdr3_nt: TGCGCCAGCAGCTTGGGAACAGGGGGCCCTTCACCCCTCCACTTT; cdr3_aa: CASSLGTGGPSPLHF
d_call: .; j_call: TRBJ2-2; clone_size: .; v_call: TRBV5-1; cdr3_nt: TGCGCCAGCAGTTGGGGTGGCACCGGGGAGCTGTTTTTT; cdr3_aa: CASSWGGTGELFF
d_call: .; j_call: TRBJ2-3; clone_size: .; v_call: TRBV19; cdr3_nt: TGTGCCAGTCGGGGGGCCCAAGATACGCAGTATTTT; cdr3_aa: CASRGAQDTQYF
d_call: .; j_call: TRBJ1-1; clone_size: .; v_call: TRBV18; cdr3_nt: TGTGCCAGCTCACCACCCGGGGGGGATGGCACTGAAGCTTTCTTT; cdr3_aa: CASSPPGGDGTEAFF
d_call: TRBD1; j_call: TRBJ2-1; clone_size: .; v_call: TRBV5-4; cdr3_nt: TGTGCCAGCAGCTTGGGTGGACAGGGCCACAATGAGCAGTTCTTC; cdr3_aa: CASSLGGQGHNEQFF
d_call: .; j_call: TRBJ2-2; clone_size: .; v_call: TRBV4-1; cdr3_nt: TGCGCCAGCAGCCATTCGGGGCAGGTAAACACCGGGGAGCTGTTTTTT; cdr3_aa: CASSHSGQVNTGELFF
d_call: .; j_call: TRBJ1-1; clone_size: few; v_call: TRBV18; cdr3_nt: TGTGCCAGCTCAGGGGACGGCCAGAGGACTGAAGCTTTCTTT; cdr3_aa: CASSGDGQRTEAFF
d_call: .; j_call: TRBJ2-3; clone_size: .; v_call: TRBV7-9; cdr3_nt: TGTGCCAGCAGCCTAGAATGGGACTTCTCGGGTACCCATACGCAGTATTTT; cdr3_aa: CASSLEWDFSGTHTQYF
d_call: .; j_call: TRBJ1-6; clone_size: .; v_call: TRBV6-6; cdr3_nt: TGTGCCAGCAGTTACGCGGGGATTAATTCACCCCTCCACTTT; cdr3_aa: CASSYAGINSPLHF
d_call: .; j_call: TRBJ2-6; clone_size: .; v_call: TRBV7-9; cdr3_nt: TGTGCCAGCAGGAATAGGGGGGCCAACGTCCTGACTTTC; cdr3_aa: CASRNRGANVLTF
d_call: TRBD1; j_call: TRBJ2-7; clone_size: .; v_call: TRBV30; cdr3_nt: TGTGCCTGGAGTGTACATCCGGACAGGGTGCGTGAGCAGTACTTC; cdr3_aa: CAWSVHPDRVREQYF
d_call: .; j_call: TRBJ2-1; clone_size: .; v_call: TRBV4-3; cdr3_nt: TGCGCCAGCAGCCAAGAGTCGGGGGGCCGTGTCAATGAGCAGTTCTTC; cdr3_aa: CASSQESGGRVNEQFF
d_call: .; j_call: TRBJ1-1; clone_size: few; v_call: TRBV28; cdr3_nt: TGTGCCAGCAGCCCCGGCGATTGGGGCTCTGAAGCTTTCTTT; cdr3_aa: CASSPGDWGSEAFF
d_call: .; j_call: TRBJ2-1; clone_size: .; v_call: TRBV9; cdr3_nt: TGTGCCAGCAGCGTAGGGGAGACTAGGGTTGGTAGTGAGCAGTTCTTC; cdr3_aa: CASSVGETRVGSEQFF
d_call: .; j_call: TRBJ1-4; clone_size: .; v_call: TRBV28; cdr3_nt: TGTGCCAGCAGTTTGCTAAGTTTGGATCCAAATGAAAAACTGTTTTTT; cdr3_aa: CASSLLSLDPNEKLFF
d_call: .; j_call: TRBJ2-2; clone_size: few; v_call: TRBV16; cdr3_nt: TGTGCCAGCAGCCAAGAAAGGAACACCGGGGAGCTGTTTTTT; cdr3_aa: CASSQERNTGELFF
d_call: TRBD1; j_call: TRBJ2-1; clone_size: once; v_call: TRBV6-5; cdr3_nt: TGTGCCAGCAAACCTCCCAGGACAGGGGACAATGAGCAGTTCTTC; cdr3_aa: CASKPPRTGDNEQFF
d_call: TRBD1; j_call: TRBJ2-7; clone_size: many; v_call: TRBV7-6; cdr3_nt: TGTGCCAGCAGCTTAAGGAGGAGGGACAGGGGATCCCCCGAGCAGTACTTC; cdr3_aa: CASSLRRRDRGSPEQYF
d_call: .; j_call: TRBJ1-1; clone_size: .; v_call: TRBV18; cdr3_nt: TGTGCCAGCTCCCCCCGACAGTCCATGAACACTGAAGCTTTCTTT; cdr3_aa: CASSPRQSMNTEAFF
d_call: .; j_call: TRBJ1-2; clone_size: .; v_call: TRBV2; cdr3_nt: TGTGCCAGCAGTGTACTACAGGGACGGGATGGCTACACCTTC; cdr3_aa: CASSVLQGRDGYTF
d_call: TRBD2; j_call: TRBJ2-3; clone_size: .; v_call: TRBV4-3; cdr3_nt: TGCGCCAGCAGCCACCGACTAGCGGGGGGATCGGCAGATACGCAGTATTTT; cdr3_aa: CASSHRLAGGSADTQYF
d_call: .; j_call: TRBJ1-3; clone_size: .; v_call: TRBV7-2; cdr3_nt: TGTGCCAGCAGCCGGGACCGGGCGGGGCCCTCTGGAAACACCATATATTTT; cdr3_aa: CASSRDRAGPSGNTIYF
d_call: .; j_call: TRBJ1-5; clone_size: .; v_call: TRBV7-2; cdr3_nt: TGTGCCAGCAGCTTAGTGGCAGGAGATAGCAATCAGCCCCAGCATTTT; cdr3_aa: CASSLVAGDSNQPQHF
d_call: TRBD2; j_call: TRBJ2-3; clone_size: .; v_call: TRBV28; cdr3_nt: TGTGCCAGCAGTTTGGCTAGCGGGGGGCTTACTAGCACAGATACGCAGTATTTT; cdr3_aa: CASSLASGGLTSTDTQYF
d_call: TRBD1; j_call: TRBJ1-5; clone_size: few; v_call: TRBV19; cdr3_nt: TGTGCCAGTAATCAGGACAGGGTTCAGCCCCAGCATTTT; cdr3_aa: CASNQDRVQPQHF
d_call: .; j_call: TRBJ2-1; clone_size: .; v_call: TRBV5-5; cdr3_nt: TGTGCCAGCAGCGGCATGGCGGCGGCGATCAATGAGCAGTTCTTC; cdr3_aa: CASSGMAAAINEQFF
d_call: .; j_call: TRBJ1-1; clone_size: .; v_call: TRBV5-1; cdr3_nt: TGCGCCAGCAGCTTGGGAGACAGGAGGGGAAACACTGAAGCTTTCTTT; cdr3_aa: CASSLGDRRGNTEAFF